This T cell receptor beta chain was retrieved from a study of breast tumors, draining lymph nodes, adjacent tissues. Findings and caveats of the study: Tumor T cell lymph node origin was a supported hypothesis, not proven. Most tumor T cells seemingly derive from lymph node, then expand in tumor. Tumors had less TCR diversity than lymph nodes, more than nontumor tissue. Luminal-like breast cancer showed significantly higher tumor–nontumor repertoire similarity than basal-like.

The V gene's germline CDR1 is DFQATT and CDR2 SNEGSKA (reference sequence). This CDR3 is 13 amino acids long. V was shortened by 4 bases and J by 3 bases, with 13 bases between the two germline ends. Each CDR3 protein is one row after TCRdb ran MiXCR on the multiplex PCR reads. Of approximately 150,000 distinct CDR3 sequences detected, around 35% appear once; the ten largest clones hold 3% to 4.5%. Axillary draining lymph nodes of breast cancer patients supplied the node samples. Ten or more counts support this clonotype. Antigen specificity is unknown. The rearrangement links TRBV20-1 to TRBJ2-7, with a tentative D call TRBD2 (5 bases). The material sequenced was axillary lymph node tissue. This receptor was identified in a female donor with breast cancer. Some clones in this sample may be carry-over from other donors' samples. CDR3 coding DNA: TGCAGTGCTAATGGACTCAGGAACTACGAGCAGTACTTC. It encodes CSANGLRNYEQYF.